The 29 T cell receptor beta chains listed next were all sequenced from one sample in a study of response to subunit inactivated influenza vaccine. TCRdb re-derived calls from the RT-PCR reads in MiXCR, one entry per CDR3 protein. This repertoire shows hundreds of thousands of distinct CDR3 sequences, roughly 15% found once; its top ten account for roughly 7.2%. The source was PBMCs from blood, collected 14 days before vaccination. These receptors all come from a man between 50 and 59 years old who received an inactivated influenza vaccine.

This clonotype turned up a few times. CDR3 residues: CASSFGTILHF. The CDR3, as DNA: TGTGCCAGCAGCTTCGGGACGATCCTCCACTTT. The chain combines TRBV7-8 with TRBJ1-6; D perhaps matches TRBD1 (5 bases). This CDR3 region has 11 residues. In germline, CDR1 is SGHVS, CDR2 FQNEAQ. The ends were cut back, 3 bases at V and 15 bases at J, with 9 bases in the middle.

The chain links TRBV20-1 to TRBJ2-3; tentatively, D is TRBD1 (6 bases). V was pared by 8 bases and J by 0 bases, with 12 bases between. Germline CDR1 reads DFQATT; CDR2 reads SNEGSKA (reference sequence). CDR3 size: 13 residues. CDR3 DNA sequence: TGCAGTAGTGTACAGGGAAGCACAGATACGCAGTATTTT. It translates to CSSVQGSTDTQYF.

This clonotype turned up a few times. The rearrangement joins TRBV6-5 to TRBJ2-5; 9 bases align to TRBD2. The V and J ends lost 0 bases and 4 bases, in that order; junction bases with no gene match: 3. This CDR3 has 15 amino acids. Germline V lookup: CDR1 MNHEY, CDR2 SVGAGI. This chain's CDR3 is CASSYSGGGGETQYF. Here the CDR3 DNA reads TGTGCCAGCAGTTACTCTGGCGGGGGGGGAGAGACCCAGTACTTC.

A few counts support this clonotype. Sequence at one end of the junction differs from germline and may be a read error. CDR3: CASSPHTGTLPDF. The CDR3 nucleotides are TGTGCCAGCAGTCCGCACACCGGGACCCTTCCCGATTTT. This chain connects TRBV28 to TRBJ1-4, with D possibly being TRBD1 (5 bases). From germline, CDR1 is MDHEN and CDR2 SYDVKM. CDR3 length: 13 residues.

The J gene is TRBJ2-2, the V gene TRBV6-5; TRBD2 might be the D (5 bases). Trimming cost V 2 bases and J 5 bases, with 12 bases left between them. CDR3 size: 15 residues. Germline lookup yields CDR1 MNHEY and CDR2 SVGAGI. The CDR3 sequence is CASSYVGLSTGELFF. The CDR3, as DNA: TGTGCCAGCAGTTACGTTGGACTCAGTACCGGGGAGCTGTTTTTT.

This clonotype came up a few times. This sequence joins TRBV28 and TRBJ2-7; 9 bases match TRBD1. Germline lookup yields CDR1 MDHEN and CDR2 SYDVKM. J gave up 3 bases and V 5 bases, and 8 bases lay outside the gene matches. This CDR3 region has 15 residues. As DNA, the CDR3 is TGTGCCAGCAGTCTAGGGACAGGGCTGAACTACGAGCAGTACTTC. Its translation: CASSLGTGLNYEQYF.

The V and J genes are TRBV20-1 and TRBJ2-7; D ambiguous. V was shortened by 6 bases and J by 5 bases, with 20 bases between the two germline ends. Germline assignment: CDR1 DFQATT and CDR2 SNEGSKA (reference sequence). The CDR3 loop spans 14 amino acids. The CDR3 DNA is TGCAGTGCGGCGGACCAACCCCTGAAAGACGAGCAGTACTTC. The encoded protein is CSAADQPLKDEQYF.

The chain employs TRBV27 and TRBJ2-5; 13 bases align to TRBD2. CDR1 is MNHEY, CDR2 SMNVEV, per germline (reference sequence). CDR3 length equals 16 residues. Unmatched junction bases numbered 11, after V lost 6 bases and J lost 7 bases. CDR3 protein: CASSSGTSGAGWTQYF. DNA for the CDR3: TGTGCCAGCAGCTCCGGGACTAGCGGGGCGGGTTGGACCCAGTACTTC.

This clonotype was counted only a few times. The genes are TRBV14 and TRBJ2-7; no firm D call. CDR1 and CDR2 (germline): SGHDN, FVKESK. V was cut by 4 bases and J by 5 bases, with 21 bases left in between. The CDR3 contains 16 residues. CDR3 coding DNA: TGTGCCAGCAGCCCCCCCACCCTGGGGTTGGTACACGAGCAGTACTTC. This sequence encodes CASSPPTLGLVHEQYF.

This clonotype occurred a few times. This chain connects TRBV12-3 or TRBV12-4 to TRBJ1-2, with TRBD1 matching 9 bases. With 6 bases clipped from V and 6 bases from J, the junction kept 11 bases outside the gene matches. The length of the CDR3 is 15 residues. The CDR3 DNA reads as TGTGCCAGCAGCTCGACAGGGGGGGTTATGGATGGCTACACCTTC. It is translated as CASSSTGGVMDGYTF.

Only a few counts were recorded for this clonotype. The V gene is TRBV7-9, the J gene TRBJ1-4; TRBD1 matches at 10 bases. The CDR3 is 15 residues long. CDR1 SEHNR and CDR2 FQNEAQ come from the germline V gene (reference sequence). Trimming took 5 bases from V and 5 from J; bases not matched to a gene: 5. The CDR3 protein is CASSTAGQGNEKLFF. In DNA, the CDR3 is TGTGCCAGCAGCACGGCGGGACAGGGGAATGAAAAACTGTTTTTT.

This clonotype was detected only a few times. The DNA of the CDR3 is TGTGCCAGCAGTTACCCGGCGATGGGAGCCAAAAACATTCAGTACTTC. Translation gives CASSYPAMGAKNIQYF. The J gene is TRBJ2-4, the V gene TRBV6-5; the D is unclear. V was shortened by 2 bases and J by 0 bases, with 11 bases between the two germline ends. Looked up from germline, CDR1 is MNHEY and CDR2 is SVGAGI. The CDR3 consists of 16 residues.

This clonotype was observed a single time. The chain joins TRBV7-2 to TRBJ1-1, with D possibly matching TRBD1 (6 bases). The ends were cut back, 5 bases at V and 4 bases at J, with 14 bases in the middle. The CDR3 spans 14 residues. Germline V gene data show CDR1 as SGHTA and CDR2 as FQGNSA. The DNA of the CDR3 is TGTGCCAGCAGCATCACAGGGTCTAGCACTGAAGCTTTCTTT. This encodes CASSITGSSTEAFF.

This clonotype was observed a handful of times. The chain couples TRBV6-2 or TRBV6-3 to TRBJ2-1; D may be TRBD2 (5 bases). The CDR3 sequence is 15 residues long. Deletions cut 2 bases from V and 8 bases from J, with 16 bases between. The germline CDR1 and CDR2 sequences are MNHEY and SVGEGT. The CDR3: CASSYGRPTRDEQFF. As DNA, the CDR3 is TGTGCCAGCAGTTACGGGCGGCCTACTAGGGATGAGCAGTTCTTC.

The table lists this clonotype with a few counts. The V gene is TRBV20-1, the J gene TRBJ2-1; TRBD2 aligns across 7 bases. The CDR3 totals 14 residues. Germline CDR1 DFQATT, CDR2 SNEGSKA (reference sequence). V was pared by 3 bases and J by 7 bases, with 9 bases of the junction left unmatched. CDR3: CSASLAGRVNEQFF. The CDR3 DNA is TGCAGTGCTAGTTTAGCGGGCAGGGTTAATGAGCAGTTCTTC.

This clonotype was observed many times. This chain links TRBV7-9 with TRBJ1-1; a weak D match, TRBD1 (6 bases). This CDR3 is built from 16 residues. The ends were cut back, 0 bases at V and 0 bases at J, with 11 bases in the middle. Germline V CDR1 and CDR2: SEHNR, FQNEAQ (reference sequence). CDR3 protein: CASSLAGGGMNTEAFF. CDR3 DNA: TGTGCCAGCAGCTTAGCCGGCGGGGGCATGAACACTGAAGCTTTCTTT.

This clonotype turned up a few times. The genes are TRBV4-2 and TRBJ2-2; D uncertain. Deletions cut 3 bases from V and 8 bases from J, with 7 bases between. This CDR3 has 12 amino acids. CDR1 is LGHNA, CDR2 YNFKEQ, per germline. This CDR3 is CASSHDRGELFF. The CDR3, as DNA: TGTGCCAGCAGCCACGACCGAGGGGAGCTGTTTTTT.

This clonotype has just one count. The J gene is TRBJ2-1, the V gene TRBV27; D call uncertain. The CDR3 spans 16 residues. Germline V CDR1 and CDR2: MNHEY, SMNVEV (reference sequence). V lost 1 base to trimming and J lost 0 bases, with 10 bases between them. This CDR3 is CASSLFGLSSYNEQFF. CDR3 nucleotide sequence: TGTGCCAGCAGTTTATTCGGCCTGAGCTCCTACAATGAGCAGTTCTTC.

This clonotype was counted ten times or more. The genes are TRBV28 and TRBJ2-1; TRBD2 matches at 10 bases. The CDR3 is made up of 15 amino acids. With 5 bases clipped from V and 3 bases from J, the junction kept 4 bases outside the gene matches. The germline V gene encodes CDR1 MDHEN and CDR2 SYDVKM. CDR3 sequence reads: CASSPASGGYNEQFF. CDR3 nucleotides: TGTGCCAGCAGTCCAGCTAGCGGGGGCTACAATGAGCAGTTCTTC. Full variable domain (outside the CDR3, taken from reference TRBV28 and TRBJ2-1): DVKVTQSSRYLVKRTGEKVFLECVQDMDHENMFWYRQDPGLGLRLIYFSYDVKMKEKGDIPEGYSVSREKKERFSLILESASTNQTSMYLCASSPASGGYNEQFFGPGTRLTVL.

Only a few counts were recorded for this clonotype. This sequence joins TRBV7-2 and TRBJ2-7; no firm D call. The CDR3 is made up of 13 amino acids. With 1 base removed from V and 5 bases from J, the gap between germline ends came to 9 bases. Germline V gene lookup returns CDR1 SGHTA and CDR2 FQGNSA. The CDR3 coding sequence is TGTGCCAGCAGCTTAGTGAGCAGGAACGAGCAGTACTTC. It yields the protein CASSLVSRNEQYF.

In its sample, this clonotype was seen a few times. The rearrangement uses TRBV7-8 and TRBJ2-3; D remains ambiguous. CDR1 SGHVS and CDR2 FQNEAQ come from the germline V gene. The CDR3 sequence is 16 residues long. Trimming shortened V by 5 bases and J by 0 bases, and 15 bases separated the two germline ends. CDR3 bases: TGTGCCAGCAGCCAAGGACCCTGGCTTAGCACAGATACGCAGTATTTT. It specifies CASSQGPWLSTDTQYF. Full variable domain (missing parts from reference TRBV7-8 and TRBJ2-3): GAGVSQSPRYKVAKRGQDVALRCDPISGHVSLFWYQQALGQGPEFLTYFQNEAQLDKSGLPSDRFFAERPEGSVSTLKIQRTQQEDSAVYLCASSQGPWLSTDTQYFGPGTRLTVL.

Only a few counts were recorded for this clonotype. The gene calls are TRBV11-1 and TRBJ2-2, with no clear D. Germline V gene sequence: CDR1 SGHAT, CDR2 FQDESV (reference sequence). This CDR3 has 16 amino acids. Trimming cost V 4 bases and J 0 bases, with 12 bases left between them. CDR3 sequence (DNA): TGTGCCAGCAGCTGGAGCCGGGCTCCGAACACCGGGGAGCTGTTTTTT. Encoded protein: CASSWSRAPNTGELFF. Looking up the rest from reference TRBV11-1 and TRBJ2-2 gives the full variable domain: EAEVAQSPRYKITEKSQAVAFWCDPISGHATLYWYRQILGQGPELLVQFQDESVVDDSQLPKDRFSAERLKGVDSTLKIQPAELGDSAMYLCASSWSRAPNTGELFFGEGSRLTVL.

This clonotype was picked up a small number of times. The rearrangement links TRBV20-1 to TRBJ2-3; D may be TRBD1 (6 bases). Germline V CDR1 and CDR2: DFQATT, SNEGSKA (reference sequence). This CDR3 has 14 residues. V shed 5 bases and J shed 2 bases, with 14 bases lying between them. The CDR3 sequence: CSALEGTLTDTQYF. CDR3 DNA: TGCAGTGCTTTAGAGGGGACACTCACAGATACGCAGTATTTT.

The chain uses TRBV12-3 or TRBV12-4 and TRBJ1-2; possible D gene TRBD1, 5 bases. V lost 5 bases and J 1 base, leaving 14 bases between the germline ends. The CDR3 is made up of 15 amino acids. The CDR3 is CASSATGQSNYGYTF. DNA for the CDR3: TGTGCCAGCAGTGCGACCGGACAAAGTAACTATGGCTACACCTTC.

This clonotype was observed many times. The chain joins TRBV7-6 to TRBJ2-1; TRBD2 is a possible D gene (7 bases). CDR3 length: 17 amino acids. Trimming removed 5 bases at V and 3 bases at J, with 20 bases between. Per the germline V gene, CDR1 is SGHVS and CDR2 is FNYEAQ. The CDR3 sequence: CASSRRFGGASYNEQFF. In DNA form, the CDR3 reads TGTGCCAGCAGCCGTAGGTTTGGGGGGGCCAGCTACAATGAGCAGTTCTTC. Drawing the rest from reference TRBV7-6 and TRBJ2-1, the complete variable domain is GAGVSQSPRYKVTKRGQDVALRCDPISGHVSLYWYRQALGQGPEFLTYFNYEAQQDKSGLPNDRFSAERPEGSISTLTIQRTEQRDSAMYRCASSRRFGGASYNEQFFGPGTRLTVL.

This clonotype showed up many times. The chain joins TRBV28 to TRBJ2-3; the D is unclear. This CDR3 contains 14 residues. CDR1 and CDR2 from the germline V gene are MDHEN and SYDVKM. Trimming removed 3 bases at V and 4 bases at J, with 11 bases between. CDR3 residues: CASSLSGIPDTQYF. The DNA for the CDR3 is TGTGCCAGCAGTTTGTCTGGGATACCAGATACGCAGTATTTT.

The gene calls are TRBV28 and TRBJ2-5; D is undetermined. Germline loops: CDR1 MDHEN, CDR2 SYDVKM. V was cut by 5 bases and J by 3 bases, with 19 bases left in between. The CDR3 is 16 amino acids. As DNA, the CDR3 is TGTGCCAGCAGTCCCCCTCCCGGGCTCAAAAAAGAGACCCAGTACTTC. It is translated as CASSPPPGLKKETQYF.

The rearrangement links TRBV7-2 to TRBJ1-5, with D maybe TRBD1 (6 bases). CDR3 length equals 14 residues. V lost 4 bases, J lost 3 bases, and 10 bases lay in between. Germline V gives CDR1 SGHTA, CDR2 FQGNSA. The CDR3 spells CASSSRQDNQPQHF. The CDR3 region has the DNA TGTGCCAGCAGCTCTAGACAGGACAATCAGCCCCAGCATTTT.

A few counts support this clonotype. The rearrangement links TRBV7-2 to TRBJ1-2; TRBD1 matches at 8 bases. CDR1 is SGHTA and CDR2 is FQGNSA in the germline V gene. The J segment lost 2 bases and the V segment lost 4 bases, leaving 6 bases of the junction unmatched. The CDR3 is 15 amino acids. The CDR3 region is CASSYDRGGNYGYTF. For the CDR3, the DNA is TGTGCCAGCAGCTACGACAGGGGAGGAAACTATGGCTACACCTTC.